This T cell receptor beta chain was identified in a study of molecular identifiers for immune sequencing clone quantification. Study-wide context: Naive CD8 cell RNA, from around 20,000 or 100,000 cells, was split five ways in replicates, with four sequenced.

This clonotype was seen repeatedly, ten times or more. The CDR3 is made up of 12 amino acids. Trimming stripped 4 bases from V and 4 bases from J, with 8 bases between. Germline CDR1 is SEHNR and CDR2 is FQNEAQ (reference sequence). With listed TCR primers and previously described methods, bulk TCR libraries were prepared. MiXCR, applied by TCRdb to the PCR reads, yields one record per CDR3 protein. The sample comprises tens of thousands of distinct CDR3 sequences, 24% of which are singletons, and around 0.97% rests with the top ten. Sequencing was carried out using naive CD8+ T cells from blood, with Jurkat cell RNA spiked in. The subset denotes: FACS-sorted CD8+CD4-CCR7+CD45RA+ naive T cells. The receptor was derived from a human donor in good health. Some libraries in this study had Jurkat cell RNA spiked in. The chain is built from TRBV7-9 and TRBJ2-7; possible D gene TRBD1, 5 bases. The CDR3 here is CASSWRQYEQYF. Written as DNA, the CDR3 is TGTGCCAGCAGCTGGAGACAGTACGAGCAGTACTTC.